The source of this T cell receptor beta chain is a study of OX40 agonist ivuxolimab in advanced cancers. Study-level background: Dose-escalation patients suffered from hepatocellular carcinoma, melanoma, renal cell or head and neck cancer.

Concerning this clone itself: Its antigen is not known.

Patients with autoimmune history or systemic immunosuppression were excluded. Study conclusions and caveats: At 0.1 to 3.0 mg/kg, clonal expansion of CD4+ and CD8+ blood T cells had occurred by week 6.

Clones were read by immunoSEQ multiplex PCR, and TCRdb kept only the in-frame ones, dropping some. The sample holds 65,000 to 95,000 clones, roughly 87% seen once. V was clipped by 9 bases and J by 5 bases; unmatched bases: 11. The CDR3 extends over 15 amino acids. Germline V gene data show CDR1 as KGHSH and CDR2 as LQKENI. This chain connects TRBV18 to TRBJ2-3, with 10 bases matching TRBD2. The sequences come from CD4+ or CD8+ T cells sorted from blood, collected in a trial of the OX40 agonist ivuxolimab. This TCR derives from an adult with an advanced solid tumor such as melanoma, head and neck, liver or kidney cancer. The CDR3 DNA reads as TGTGCCAGTTCCGAAGCGGGAGGGCGGCGAGATACGCAGTATTTT. Protein: CASSEAGGRRDTQYF.